Listed here are 3 T cell receptor beta chains from one sample, sequenced in a study of T cells in Graves' hyperthyroidism and ophthalmopathy (dated by TCRdb to about 2019). Library method: multiplex PCR. Sequencing instrument: Illumina HiSeq 2000. The TCR beta CDR3 regions were amplified from the RNA transcripts. The TCR CDR3 was subjected to a first round of RT-PCR using the HTBI primer set and the Qiagen OneStep RT-PCR kit. TCRdb cleaned the public reads at Q25 with fastp, built clones with MiXCR and kept in-frame beta chains. Rows with a matching CDR3 protein are joined into one entry that keeps the most common DNA and genes. In all, the sample holds 400,000 or so distinct CDR3 sequences, and approximately 14% of those were seen once. The top ten hold under 25% of the sample. Sequenced sample: blood. The receptors originated from a woman aged 60 to 75 with Graves' ophthalmopathy.

V gene TRBV3-1 combines with J gene TRBJ2-3, with D uncertain. The germline gives CDR1 LGHDT, CDR2 YNNKEL (reference sequence). V was shortened by 1 base and J by 3 bases, with 8 bases between the two germline ends. The CDR3 runs 14 residues. CDR3 sequence reads: CASSQAIATDTQYF. The CDR3 coding sequence is TGTGCCAGCAGCCAAGCCATAGCTACAGATACGCAGTATTTT.

This clonotype came up many times. The V call is TRBV5-1, the J call TRBJ1-2; D not resolved. V was pared by 5 bases and J by 4 bases, with 15 bases between. The CDR3 spans 14 residues. Germline V CDR1 and CDR2: SGHRS, YFSETQ. Here the CDR3 reads CASSQPDTIYGYTF. The CDR3 nucleotides read TGCGCCAGCAGTCAACCCGACACAATCTATGGCTACACCTTC. The full variable domain, rest sourced from reference TRBV5-1 and TRBJ1-2, is KAGVTQTPRYLIKTRGQQVTLSCSPISGHRSVSWYQQTPGQGLQFLFEYFSETQRNKGNFPGRFSGRQFSNSRSEMNVSTLELGDSALYLCASSQPDTIYGYTFGSGTRLTVV.

The table lists this clonotype with many counts. The chain uses TRBV27 and TRBJ1-5, with a possible D match to TRBD1 (6 bases). V was pared by 5 bases and J by 7 bases, with 15 bases between. Germline V gene sequence: CDR1 MNHEY, CDR2 SMNVEV (reference sequence). The CDR3 spans 14 residues. CDR3 residues: CASSPQGRGQPQHF. The CDR3 DNA sequence: TGTGCCAGCAGTCCCCAGGGGAGAGGACAGCCCCAGCATTTT.